This section outlines one TCR beta chain sequence together with its context. As yet, its antigen is unknown. The sample belongs to a study of OX40 agonist ivuxolimab in advanced cancers. Assay used: immunoSEQ multiplex PCR; TCRdb lists only in-frame clones, some missing. The table records about 100,000 clones, about 84% of them present only once. Study conclusions and caveats: At doses 0.1 to 3.0 mg/kg, CD4+ and CD8+ clones expanded. Some nonresponders additionally presented with little normalized T-cell clonal expansion.

The CDR3 contains 15 residues. J gave up 5 bases and V 5 bases, and 8 bases lay outside the gene matches. Germline V gene sequence: CDR1 SGHNT, CDR2 YENEEA. This clonotype was obtained from an adult with an advanced solid tumor such as melanoma, head and neck, liver or kidney cancer. The chain combines TRBV11-3 with TRBJ2-5; TRBD2 aligns across 10 bases. The material sequenced was CD4+ or CD8+ T cells sorted from blood, taken in a trial of the OX40 agonist ivuxolimab. The CDR3 region is CASSLSGGVLETQYF. DNA for the CDR3: TGTGCCAGCAGCCTGAGCGGGGGGGTTTTGGAGACCCAGTACTTC.